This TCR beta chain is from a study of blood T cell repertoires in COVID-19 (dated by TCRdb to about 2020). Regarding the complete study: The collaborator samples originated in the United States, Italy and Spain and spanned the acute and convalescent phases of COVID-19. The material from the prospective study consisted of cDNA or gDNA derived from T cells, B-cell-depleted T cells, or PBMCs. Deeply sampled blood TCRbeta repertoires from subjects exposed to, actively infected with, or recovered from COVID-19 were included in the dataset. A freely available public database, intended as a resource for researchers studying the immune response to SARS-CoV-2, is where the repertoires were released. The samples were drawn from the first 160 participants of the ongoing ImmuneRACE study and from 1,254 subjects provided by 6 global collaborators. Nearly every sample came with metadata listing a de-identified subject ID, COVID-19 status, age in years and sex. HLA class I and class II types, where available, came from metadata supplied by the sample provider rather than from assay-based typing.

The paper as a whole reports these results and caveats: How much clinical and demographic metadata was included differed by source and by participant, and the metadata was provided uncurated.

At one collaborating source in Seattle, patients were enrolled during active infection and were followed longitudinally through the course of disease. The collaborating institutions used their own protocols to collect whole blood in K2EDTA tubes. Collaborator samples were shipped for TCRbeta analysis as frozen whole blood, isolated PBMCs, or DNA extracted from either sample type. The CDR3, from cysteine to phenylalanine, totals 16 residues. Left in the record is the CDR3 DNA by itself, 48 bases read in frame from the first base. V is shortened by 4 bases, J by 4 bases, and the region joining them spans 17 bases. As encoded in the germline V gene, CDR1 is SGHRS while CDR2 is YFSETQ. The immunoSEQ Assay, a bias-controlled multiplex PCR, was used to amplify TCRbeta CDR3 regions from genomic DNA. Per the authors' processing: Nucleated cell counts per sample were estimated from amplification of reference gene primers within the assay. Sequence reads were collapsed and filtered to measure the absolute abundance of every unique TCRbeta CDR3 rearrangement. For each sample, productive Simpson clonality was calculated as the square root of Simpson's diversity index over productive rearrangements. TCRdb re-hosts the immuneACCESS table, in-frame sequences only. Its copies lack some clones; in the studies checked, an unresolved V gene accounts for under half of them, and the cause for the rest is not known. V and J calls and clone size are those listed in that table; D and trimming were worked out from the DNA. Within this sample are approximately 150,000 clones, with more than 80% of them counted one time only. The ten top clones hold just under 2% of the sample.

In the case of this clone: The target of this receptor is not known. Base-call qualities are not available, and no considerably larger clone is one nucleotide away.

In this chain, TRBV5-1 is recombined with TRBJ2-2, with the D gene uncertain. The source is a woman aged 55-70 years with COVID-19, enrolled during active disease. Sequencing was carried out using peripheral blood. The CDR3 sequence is CASSAGVVDGTGELFF. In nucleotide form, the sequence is TGCGCCAGCAGCGCCGGAGTGGTTGATGGCACCGGGGAGCTGTTTTTT.